This passage covers 18 T cell receptor beta chains from one sample sequenced in a study of graft-versus-host responses after intestinal transplantation. The antigens for these receptors are not known. Here immunoSEQ multiplex PCR was the method, and the copy in TCRdb shows in-frame clones only, minus some. The table lists about 86,000 clones, about 88% of them singletons. Sequencing was performed on unstimulated CD4+ T cells sorted from spleen or lymph node cells, taken before transplant. These receptors all stem from a human donor who was the organ donor for an intestinal transplant.

The chain combines TRBV6-5 with TRBJ1-2; 9 bases align to TRBD1. The ends lost 8 bases at V and 9 bases at J; junction bases unmatched: 4. Germline values: CDR1 MNHEY, CDR2 SVGAGI. The CDR3 is 11 residues long. The CDR3: CASRGQGSYTF. The CDR3 DNA sequence: TGTGCCAGCCGAGGACAGGGGAGCTACACCTTC.

The chain joins TRBV28 to TRBJ2-5; 12 bases map to TRBD1. The V and J ends lost 5 bases and 5 bases, in that order; junction bases with no gene match: 9. Germline assignment: CDR1 MDHEN and CDR2 SYDVKM. This CDR3 contains 16 residues. CDR3 region: CASSLAGTGGMETQYF. CDR3 DNA sequence: TGTGCCAGCAGTCTTGCCGGGACAGGGGGCATGGAGACCCAGTACTTC.

The chain combines TRBV11-3 with TRBJ1-1; tentative D call: TRBD1 (6 bases). The CDR3 covers 14 residues. Trimming took off 5 bases at V and 5 bases at J, with 15 bases between the two ends. Germline V gene lookup returns CDR1 SGHNT and CDR2 YENEEA. For the CDR3, the DNA is TGTGCCAGCAGCCCGACAGGCATTGCGACTGAAGCTTTCTTT. Its protein product is CASSPTGIATEAFF.

This clone was seen only once. This chain uses TRBV18 with TRBJ2-4; TRBD1 might be the D (8 bases). Trimming took off 3 bases at V and 12 bases at J, with 21 bases between the two ends. CDR1 KGHSH and CDR2 LQKENI come from the germline V gene. The CDR3 has 15 amino acids. CDR3 coding DNA: TGTGCCAGCTCACCGGGGGGGACAGGAGCCTTCCCTCAGTACTTC. Its translation: CASSPGGTGAFPQYF. Variable domain in full (rest from reference TRBV18 and TRBJ2-4): NAGVMQNPRHLVRRRGQEARLRCSPMKGHSHVYWYRQLPEEGLKFMVYLQKENIIDESGMPKERFSAEFPKEGPSILRIQQVVRGDSAAYFCASSPGGTGAFPQYFGAGTRLSVL.

The chain uses TRBV4-2 and TRBJ2-3; the match to TRBD2 covers 9 bases. Germline trimming cut 1 base from V and 3 bases from J; bases unmatched to any gene: 5. Germline loops: CDR1 LGHNA, CDR2 YNFKEQ. The CDR3 is 16 residues long. The CDR3 sequence is CASSQGSTSGTDTQYF. DNA for the CDR3: TGTGCCAGCAGCCAAGGGTCAACTAGCGGGACAGATACGCAGTATTTT.

The CDR3 region has the DNA TGTGCCAGCAGCTTTTATCCCGGGGAGACCCAGTACTTC. Protein: CASSFYPGETQYF. The rearrangement joins TRBV5-5 to TRBJ2-5; unclear D gene. The CDR3 totals 13 residues. Germline values: CDR1 SGHKS, CDR2 YYEKEE (reference sequence). V was clipped by 2 bases and J by 5 bases, with 10 bases between them.

The chain couples TRBV19 to TRBJ2-2, with 8 bases that match TRBD2. CDR1 LNHDA and CDR2 SQIVND come from the germline V gene (reference sequence). The CDR3 spans 14 residues. Trimming cost V 5 bases and J 7 bases; bases outside gene matches: 6. CDR3 nucleotides: TGTGCCAGTAGTCGAGCGGGAGTGGTCGGGGAGCTGTTTTTT. Encoded protein: CASSRAGVVGELFF.

The genes are TRBV5-1 and TRBJ1-4; tentative D call: TRBD1 (6 bases). Germline loops: CDR1 SGHRS, CDR2 YFSETQ. The CDR3 is 14 amino acids. V gave up 1 base and J gave up 5 bases, with 9 bases separating them. The CDR3 sequence: CASSLRGQNEKLFF. In DNA, the CDR3 is TGCGCCAGCAGCTTGAGGGGACAAAATGAAAAACTGTTTTTT.

The V gene is TRBV19, the J gene TRBJ2-3; 10 nucleotides agree with TRBD2. V shed 6 bases, J shed 5 bases, and the junction held 11 bases outside the gene matches. CDR1 is LNHDA and CDR2 is SQIVND in the germline V gene (reference sequence). This CDR3 contains 16 residues. Here the CDR3 reads CASRNLAGERRDTQYF. In DNA form, the CDR3 reads TGTGCCAGTAGGAATCTAGCGGGAGAGCGGAGAGATACGCAGTATTTT.

The chain uses TRBV9 and TRBJ2-3, with TRBD2 matching over 13 bases. Germline V gives CDR1 SGDLS, CDR2 YYNGEE. V gave up 4 bases and J gave up 4 bases; unmatched junction bases: 18. CDR3 length: 20 residues. CDR3 region: CASSTRTSGRVPHSADTQYF. The DNA for the CDR3 is TGTGCCAGCAGCACCAGGACTAGCGGGAGAGTTCCACATAGTGCAGATACGCAGTATTTT.

J is TRBJ1-5 and V is TRBV28, with 7 bases aligning to TRBD1. Per germline, CDR1 MDHEN and CDR2 SYDVKM. CDR3 length: 15 residues. V dropped 5 bases and J dropped 7; count of bases not matched to a gene: 11. The CDR3 DNA reads TGTGCCAGCAGTCCCCCCACAGGGGCAGAGCAGCCCCAGCATTTT. This codes for CASSPPTGAEQPQHF.

The V gene is TRBV30, the J gene TRBJ2-2; 7 bases line up with TRBD1. Germline CDR1 reads GTSNPN; CDR2 reads SVGIG (reference sequence). V was clipped by 7 bases and J by 4 bases; unmatched bases: 12. CDR3 length equals 15 residues. The CDR3, as DNA: TGTGCCTCACCTCCCCGGACAGGCGGCACCGGGGAGCTGTTTTTT. It specifies CASPPRTGGTGELFF.

The chain employs TRBV14 and TRBJ2-2; D is possibly TRBD2 (5 bases). Per the germline V gene, CDR1 is SGHDN and CDR2 is FVKESK. This CDR3 has 12 amino acids. Deletions cut 3 bases from V and 6 bases from J, with 5 bases between. The chain's CDR3 is CASSHGAGELFF. CDR3 sequence (DNA): TGTGCCAGCAGCCACGGGGCCGGGGAGCTGTTTTTT.

This clone occurred a few times. This rearrangement joins TRBV6-1 to TRBJ2-7; a weak D match, TRBD2 (6 bases). This CDR3 has 15 amino acids. Germline-derived CDR1 and CDR2 are MNHNS and SASEGT. V was cut by 7 bases and J by 0 bases, with 16 bases left in between. The CDR3 reads CASMQPVGSSYEQYF. The CDR3 coding sequence is TGTGCCAGCATGCAACCTGTCGGGAGCTCCTACGAGCAGTACTTC.

There are a few counts of this clone. The chain joins TRBV7-2 to TRBJ1-2, with TRBD1 identical over 8 bases. J was trimmed by 13 bases and V by 1 base; bases with no gene match: 5. The CDR3 is 12 amino acids. Germline CDR1 SGHTA, CDR2 FQGNSA. This CDR3 reads CASSLETGVGTF. The CDR3 bases are TGTGCCAGCAGCTTAGAGACAGGGGTTGGCACCTTC.

On this clone: The junction departs from the called germline gene at one end, perhaps through a read error. CDR3 in DNA: TGTGCCAGCAGCTTAGGTGGGGCCCCCGGGGGCAACGTCCTGACTTTC. Translation gives CASSLGGAPGGNVLTF. V gene TRBV11-3 combines with J gene TRBJ2-6; TRBD2 might be the D (6 bases). Per the germline V gene, CDR1 is SGHNT and CDR2 is YENEEA. This CDR3 is 16 amino acids long.

This sequence joins TRBV5-8 and TRBJ1-5; D not resolved. This CDR3 is 18 amino acids long. Trimming removed 0 bases at V and 5 bases at J, with 21 bases between. CDR1 SGHTS and CDR2 YDEGEE come from the germline V gene. For the CDR3, the DNA is TGTGCCAGCAGCTTGGTTCTAGGATTCGGGGAAGGATATCAGCCCCAGCATTTT. This gives the protein CASSLVLGFGEGYQPQHF.

The chain employs TRBV5-3 and TRBJ2-3, with TRBD2 matching over 9 bases. TRBV5-3 carries the ORF label, with uncertain function. CDR3 length equals 17 residues. The J segment lost 2 bases and the V segment lost 6 bases, leaving 13 bases of the junction unmatched. CDR3 sequence: CARTQKAGGQNTDTQYF. In DNA form, the CDR3 reads TGTGCCAGAACCCAAAAAGCGGGAGGTCAAAACACAGATACGCAGTATTTT.